These 12 T cell receptor beta chains originate from one sample sequenced in a study of cytomegalovirus exposure and HLA in healthy donors. Assay: immunoSEQ multiplex PCR; the TCRdb copy retains only in-frame clones and omits some. The sample comprises tens of thousands of clones, under 95% of which are singletons, and about 3.6% rests with the top ten. The sequencing input was PBMCs. The receptors were sampled from a woman aged 25 to 39 in good health and CMV-seronegative.

This clone was seen only once. This chain uses TRBV2 with TRBJ2-3; 9 bases match TRBD2. This CDR3 is built from 12 residues. Germline trimming cut 7 bases from V and 8 bases from J; bases unmatched to any gene: 4. Germline V CDR1 and CDR2: SNHLY, FYNNEI. CDR3 sequence: CASKLAGSTQYF. Written as DNA, the CDR3 is TGTGCCAGCAAGCTAGCGGGGAGTACGCAGTATTTT.

The V call is TRBV6-6, the J call TRBJ1-5, with 9 bases lining up with TRBD1. The V and J ends lost 6 bases and 1 base, in that order; junction bases with no gene match: 7. Germline CDR1 and CDR2: MNHNY and SVGAGI (reference sequence). This CDR3 comprises 16 residues. The chain's CDR3 is CASRPGQGMSNQPQHF. The CDR3 nucleotides read TGTGCCAGCAGGCCGGGACAGGGCATGAGCAATCAGCCCCAGCATTTT.

The rearrangement uses TRBV5-1 and TRBJ2-7; TRBD1 matches at 7 bases. In germline, CDR1 is SGHRS, CDR2 YFSETQ. The CDR3 loop spans 16 amino acids. V dropped 1 base and J dropped 0; count of bases not matched to a gene: 7. The CDR3 bases are TGCGCCAGCAGCTTGTATATCTCAGGGGGCTCCTACGAGCAGTACTTC. Encoded protein: CASSLYISGGSYEQYF.

The CDR3 DNA sequence: TGTGCCAGCAGACCAGCGGGAGGACCACAAGAGACCCAGTACTTC. Translated, it gives CASRPAGGPQETQYF. The chain links TRBV6-6 to TRBJ2-5; the match to TRBD2 covers 9 bases. J gave up 2 bases and V 6 bases, and 7 bases lay outside the gene matches. This CDR3 comprises 15 residues. In germline, CDR1 is MNHNY, CDR2 SVGAGI (reference sequence).

This chain uses TRBV6-4 with TRBJ2-2; weak D call: TRBD1 (5 bases). Per germline, CDR1 MRHNA and CDR2 SNTAGT. Deletions cut 2 bases from V and 6 bases from J, with 10 bases between. The CDR3 covers 14 residues. In DNA form, the CDR3 reads TGTGCCAGCAGTGACAGGGGCTACGCCGGGGAGCTGTTTTTT. Translated, it gives CASSDRGYAGELFF.

This chain links TRBV7-8 with TRBJ2-7; D perhaps matches TRBD1 (6 bases). Germline CDR1 is SGHVS and CDR2 is FQNEAQ. V lost 8 bases, J lost 4 bases, and 18 bases lay in between. This CDR3 comprises 14 residues. Here the CDR3 reads CASRPRGGAYEQYF. The CDR3 bases are TGTGCCAGCCGCCCCCGAGGGGGAGCGTACGAGCAGTACTTC. Combining the CDR3 with reference TRBV7-8 and TRBJ2-7 gives the whole variable domain GAGVSQSPRYKVAKRGQDVALRCDPISGHVSLFWYQQALGQGPEFLTYFQNEAQLDKSGLPSDRFFAERPEGSVSTLKIQRTQQEDSAVYLCASRPRGGAYEQYFGPGTRLTVT.

The V gene is TRBV6-5, the J gene TRBJ2-5; TRBD1 aligns across 9 bases. The CDR3 sequence is 15 residues long. V dropped 6 bases and J dropped 2; count of bases not matched to a gene: 7. The germline V gene encodes CDR1 MNHEY and CDR2 SVGAGI. Here the CDR3 reads CASSLDRGRQETQYF. CDR3 coding DNA: TGTGCCAGCAGCTTGGACAGGGGCCGGCAAGAGACCCAGTACTTC.

The chain links TRBV9 to TRBJ1-2; 8 nucleotides agree with TRBD1. This CDR3 region has 15 residues. The V gene's germline CDR1 is SGDLS and CDR2 YYNGEE. Losses at the gene ends were 4 bases for V and 2 bases for J; bases not matched to a gene: 7. CDR3 in DNA: TGTGCCAGCAGCCCAATGGACAGGGCGAACTATGGCTACACCTTC. This codes for CASSPMDRANYGYTF.

The J gene is TRBJ1-1, the V gene TRBV2; D is perhaps TRBD1 (6 bases). The V gene's germline CDR1 is SNHLY and CDR2 FYNNEI. The CDR3 has 15 amino acids. V was clipped by 2 bases and J by 0 bases, with 10 bases between them. The DNA for the CDR3 is TGTGCCAGCAGTGAACAGGGGTGGGTGAACACTGAAGCTTTCTTT. It encodes CASSEQGWVNTEAFF. Full variable domain (outside the CDR3, taken from reference TRBV2 and TRBJ1-1): EPEVTQTPSHQVTQMGQEVILRCVPISNHLYFYWYRQILGQKVEFLVSFYNNEISEKSEIFDDQFSVERPDGSNFTLKIRSTKLEDSAMYFCASSEQGWVNTEAFFGQGTRLTVV.

The rearrangement uses TRBV19 and TRBJ1-2; TRBD1 is a possible D gene (6 bases). There are 14 residues in the CDR3. Germline lookup yields CDR1 LNHDA and CDR2 SQIVND (reference sequence). V was clipped by 4 bases and J by 3 bases, with 12 bases between them. This CDR3 reads CASSRVPGDYGYTF. The CDR3 DNA sequence: TGTGCCAGTAGTAGAGTCCCAGGGGACTATGGCTACACCTTC. Filled out from reference TRBV19 and TRBJ1-2, the complete variable domain reads DGGITQSPKYLFRKEGQNVTLSCEQNLNHDAMYWYRQDPGQGLRLIYYSQIVNDFQKGDIAEGYSVSREKKESFPLTVTSAQKNPTAFYLCASSRVPGDYGYTFGSGTRLTVV.

The chain is built from TRBV27 and TRBJ1-1; no definite D call. The CDR3 length is 15 residues. V was shortened by 4 bases and J by 1 base, with 13 bases between the two germline ends. CDR1 is MNHEY and CDR2 is SMNVEV in the germline V gene (reference sequence). CDR3 sequence reads: CASSSSARGNTEAFF. The CDR3 DNA sequence: TGTGCCAGCAGTTCGAGTGCTCGGGGGAACACTGAAGCTTTCTTT.

V and J are TRBV25-1 and TRBJ2-1, with D unclear. CDR1 is MGHDK and CDR2 is SYGVNS in the germline V gene. The CDR3 runs 13 residues. Trimming pared 7 bases from V and 6 bases from J, leaving 13 bases between. CDR3 sequence reads: CASMASPPNEQFF. CDR3 nucleotide sequence: TGTGCCAGCATGGCCTCCCCGCCCAATGAGCAGTTCTTC. The full variable domain, rest sourced from reference TRBV25-1 and TRBJ2-1, is EADIYQTPRYLVIGTGKKITLECSQTMGHDKMYWYQQDPGMELHLIHYSYGVNSTEKGDLSSESTVSRIRTEHFPLTLESARPSHTSQYLCASMASPPNEQFFGPGTRLTVL.